These 4 T cell receptor beta chains were all obtained from the same sample, sequenced in a study of Ad26.COV2.S vaccination and SARS-CoV-2 variants. Treatment specified: 15 to 20 received Ad26.COV2.S at low or high dose, single or two shots; about 5 received placebo; per-sample allocation not given. Vaccine and placebo recipients were sampled on day 63 after the first injection. TCRdb's table, derived via immunoSEQ multiplex PCR, lists solely in-frame clones and lacks some. The data show 380,000 or so clones, around 88% seen once. The input for sequencing was peripheral blood, taken in a trial of Ad26.COV2.S vaccine versus placebo. These TCRs come from a person aged 18 to 59 who received the Ad26.COV2.S COVID-19 vaccine or a placebo.

The chain recombines TRBV13 with TRBJ2-7; 9 nucleotides match TRBD1. With 2 bases clipped from V and 7 bases from J, the junction kept 9 bases outside the gene matches. Germline V gene lookup returns CDR1 PRHDT and CDR2 FYEKMQ (reference sequence). This CDR3 has 15 residues. CDR3 sequence reads: CASSLTGQGPGEQYF. The CDR3 bases are TGTGCCAGCAGCTTAACCGGACAGGGGCCTGGGGAGCAGTACTTC. Full variable domain (outside the CDR3, taken from reference TRBV13 and TRBJ2-7): AAGVIQSPRHLIKEKRETATLKCYPIPRHDTVYWYQQGPGQDPQFLISFYEKMQSDKGSIPDRFSAQQFSDYHSELNMSSLELGDSALYFCASSLTGQGPGEQYFGPGTRLTVT.

The chain joins TRBV5-1 to TRBJ1-2; 8 bases align to TRBD1. This CDR3 is 16 amino acids long. Germline V CDR1 and CDR2: SGHRS, YFSETQ. V lost 0 bases to trimming and J lost 4 bases; unmatched junction nucleotides: 8. The CDR3 loop is CASSLAPTGVGYGYTF. Written as DNA, the CDR3 is TGCGCCAGCAGCTTGGCTCCGACAGGGGTGGGCTATGGCTACACCTTC.

The table lists this clone with a count of one. The chain carries TRBV27 and TRBJ1-4, with a weak D call TRBD1 (5 bases). The V and J ends lost 5 bases and 8 bases respectively, with 21 bases between them. The CDR3 totals 16 residues. The V gene's germline CDR1 is MNHEY and CDR2 SMNVEV (reference sequence). This chain's CDR3 is CASSPHGTQLEEKLFF. The DNA of the CDR3 is TGTGCCAGCAGTCCCCACGGGACCCAACTCGAGGAAAAACTGTTTTTT.

V is TRBV5-7 and J is TRBJ2-2; 7 nucleotides agree with TRBD1. TRBV5-7 has ORF status, its function being uncertain. The CDR3 sequence is 18 residues long. V dropped 0 bases and J dropped 6; count of bases not matched to a gene: 14. CDR3 coding DNA: TGTGCCAGCAGCTTGGCCAGGACAGGTGGGAAGGAGGCCGGGGAGCTGTTTTTT. Its translation: CASSLARTGGKEAGELFF.